This entry lists 30 T cell receptor beta chains sequenced from one sample in a study of blood T cell repertoires in COVID-19. The data were produced by immunoSEQ multiplex PCR, yet TCRdb's version contains in-frame clones alone and is incomplete. The table includes over 250,000 clones, approximately 86% detected once. The sequenced material came from peripheral blood. All receptors come from a woman in her 70s with COVID-19, enrolled during active disease.

The CDR3 DNA reads as TGTGCCAGCTCACCGACTAGCGCCTCCGACGGGGCCCAGTACTTC. Its protein product is CASSPTSASDGAQYF. The chain links TRBV18 to TRBJ2-5; 8 bases align to TRBD2. This CDR3 comprises 15 residues. Trimming at V came to 3 bases and at J to 9 bases, leaving 12 bases not matched to a gene. Looked up from germline, CDR1 is KGHSH and CDR2 is LQKENI. The variable domain in full, completed from reference TRBV18 and TRBJ2-5, reads NAGVMQNPRHLVRRRGQEARLRCSPMKGHSHVYWYRQLPEEGLKFMVYLQKENIIDESGMPKERFSAEFPKEGPSILRIQQVVRGDSAAYFCASSPTSASDGAQYFGPGTRLLVL.

CDR3: CASTLRLAGGQETQYF. Here the CDR3 DNA reads TGTGCTAGTACCTTACGACTAGCGGGGGGCCAGGAGACCCAGTACTTC. The V and J genes are TRBV12-5 and TRBJ2-5; 13 bases line up with TRBD2. CDR3 length equals 16 residues. Trimming took 8 bases from V and 5 from J; bases not matched to a gene: 11. Per germline, CDR1 LGHNT and CDR2 FRNRAP.

The J gene is TRBJ1-2, the V gene TRBV5-8, with TRBD1 as a possible D gene (6 bases). Germline loops: CDR1 SGHTS, CDR2 YDEGEE. This CDR3 has 14 amino acids. Trimming removed 2 bases from V and 8 bases from J, with 16 bases in between. In DNA, the CDR3 is TGTGCCAGCAGCTTTGTCAGGGGCTCAGGGGGCTACACCTTC. Its protein product is CASSFVRGSGGYTF.

J is TRBJ2-3 and V is TRBV5-1, with TRBD2 matching over 14 bases. Germline values: CDR1 SGHRS, CDR2 YFSETQ. The CDR3 sequence is 17 residues long. The J segment lost 2 bases and the V segment lost 4 bases, leaving 6 bases of the junction unmatched. The CDR3 nucleotides read TGCGCCAGCAGCGTAGGACTAGCGGGGGGCCCCACAGATACGCAGTATTTT. It encodes CASSVGLAGGPTDTQYF.

Points on this clone: With a much larger clone just one base away, this may be a read error. The chain employs TRBV9 and TRBJ1-4, with 10 nucleotides matching TRBD1. The V segment lost 3 bases and the J segment 4 bases; nucleotides outside the gene matches: 0. The CDR3 is made up of 14 amino acids. The germline V gene encodes CDR1 SGDLS and CDR2 YYNGEE. Written as DNA, the CDR3 is TGTGCCAGCAGCGGGACAGGGGGTAATGAAAAACTGTTTTTT. As protein: CASSGTGGNEKLFF.

The chain is built from TRBV5-1 and TRBJ1-1; 9 nucleotides agree with TRBD1. The V segment lost 3 bases and the J segment 1 base; nucleotides outside the gene matches: 4. The germline V gene has CDR1 SGHRS and CDR2 YFSETQ. The CDR3 has 15 residues. CDR3 loop: CASSSSQGANTEAFF. CDR3 in DNA: TGCGCCAGCAGCTCGTCACAGGGGGCGAACACTGAAGCTTTCTTT.

The rearrangement uses TRBV7-3 and TRBJ1-1; D is unresolved. CDR3 length: 15 amino acids. V lost 5 bases to trimming and J lost 4 bases, with 17 bases between them. Germline V lookup: CDR1 SGHTA, CDR2 FQGTGA. Here the CDR3 reads CASSPFPGKGTEAFF. In nucleotides, the CDR3 is TGTGCCAGCAGCCCATTTCCGGGAAAAGGCACTGAAGCTTTCTTT.

CDR3: CASRAYDREETEAFF. The CDR3 DNA is TGTGCCAGCAGGGCCTACGACAGGGAGGAGACTGAAGCTTTCTTT. The chain has TRBV6-6 and TRBJ1-1; 7 bases are a match to TRBD1. Germline CDR1 is MNHNY and CDR2 is SVGAGI (reference sequence). The CDR3 has 15 residues. The junction had 12 bases not matched to a gene; V was cut back by 6 bases and J by 5 bases.

This clone came up a few times. V gene TRBV2 combines with J gene TRBJ1-1, with D unresolved. Germline V CDR1 and CDR2: SNHLY, FYNNEI. The CDR3 has 14 amino acids. Trimming removed 4 bases from V and 3 bases from J, with 12 bases in between. The CDR3 nucleotides read TGTGCCAGCAGTGGGGCTCAGTTGTACACTGAAGCTTTCTTT. It encodes CASSGAQLYTEAFF.

The CDR3 is CASTPGGVTYEQYF. CDR3 bases: TGTGCCAGCACCCCTGGCGGGGTCACCTACGAGCAGTACTTC. This rearrangement joins TRBV6-5 to TRBJ2-7, with a weak D call TRBD2 (6 bases). From germline, CDR1 is MNHEY and CDR2 SVGAGI. This CDR3 contains 14 residues. V was shortened by 7 bases and J by 2 bases, with 15 bases between the two germline ends.

This chain joins TRBV24-1 and TRBJ2-3; TRBD2 aligns across 10 bases. CDR1 and CDR2 from the germline V gene are KGHDR and SFDVKD. V was pared by 0 bases and J by 5 bases, with 7 bases of the junction left unmatched. The CDR3 has 17 amino acids. The CDR3 DNA is TGTGCCACCAGTGATTTGAAGAGCGGGGGGGCTAGAGATACGCAGTATTTT. Translation: CATSDLKSGGARDTQYF.

This clone was detected only a few times. The chain employs TRBV7-9 and TRBJ2-5, with a possible D match to TRBD2 (5 bases). The CDR3 contains 14 residues. V dropped 5 bases and J dropped 3 bases, with 13 bases sitting between them. Germline V gene sequence: CDR1 SEHNR, CDR2 FQNEAQ (reference sequence). CDR3 sequence: CASSLPDGKETQYF. The CDR3 DNA follows: TGTGCCAGCAGCCTTCCGGACGGGAAAGAGACCCAGTACTTC.

This chain links TRBV5-1 with TRBJ1-2; maybe TRBD1 (5 bases). Trimming took 0 bases from V and 3 from J, leaving 12 bases between them. CDR3 length equals 15 residues. Germline V lookup: CDR1 SGHRS, CDR2 YFSETQ. The CDR3 region has the DNA TGCGCCAGCAGCTTGGCCGGAAGGGGTGACTATGGCTACACCTTC. This gives the protein CASSLAGRGDYGYTF.

J is TRBJ2-3 and V is TRBV3-1 (or the pseudogene TRBV3-2); D might be TRBD2 (6 bases). The CDR3 totals 16 residues. V was trimmed by 3 bases and J by 1 base, leaving 14 bases between them. Germline assignment: CDR1 LGHDT and CDR2 YNNKEL (reference sequence). For the CDR3, the DNA is TGTGCCAGCAGCCAGCCTGCCGGGACTGGCACAGATACGCAGTATTTT. Translation: CASSQPAGTGTDTQYF.

The chain is built from TRBV21-1 and TRBJ2-7; TRBD1 is the table's D call, not checked against the DNA. TRBV21-1 has pseudogene status. This CDR3 has 17 residues. The CDR3 nucleotides are TGTGCCAGCAGCAAAGGGGCCTCCGGACAGGATTCCTACGAGCAGTACTTC. Amino acids: CASSKGASGQDSYEQYF.

The chain has TRBV30 and TRBJ2-1, with TRBD2 identical over 15 bases. In germline, CDR1 is GTSNPN, CDR2 SVGIG (reference sequence). The CDR3 consists of 18 residues. With V trimmed by 2 bases and J by 7 bases, 12 bases remained unmatched. CDR3 nucleotides: TGTGCCTGGAGTCTTGGAGGGACTAGCGGGGGGTCGGTAAATGAGCAGTTCTTC. It specifies CAWSLGGTSGGSVNEQFF. Looking up the rest from reference TRBV30 and TRBJ2-1 gives the full variable domain: SQTIHQWPATLVQPVGSPLSLECTVEGTSNPNLYWYRQAAGRGLQLLFYSVGIGQISSEVPQNLSASRPQDRQFILSSKKLLLSDSGFYLCAWSLGGTSGGSVNEQFFGPGTRLTVL.

Here the CDR3 reads CASSLRGAGRGEAFF. CDR3 bases: TGTGCCAGCAGCCTAAGAGGGGCAGGGCGGGGTGAAGCTTTCTTT. The chain carries TRBV3-1 (or the pseudogene TRBV3-2) and TRBJ1-1; perhaps TRBD1 as D (5 bases). V was pared by 4 bases and J by 7 bases, with 19 bases between. CDR3 length: 15 residues. Per germline, CDR1 LGHDT and CDR2 YNNKEL (reference sequence).

The rearrangement uses TRBV28 and TRBJ1-1; D possibly corresponds to TRBD1 (5 bases). Looked up from germline, CDR1 is MDHEN and CDR2 is SYDVKM. The CDR3 has 14 amino acids. Trimming shortened V by 4 bases and J by 4 bases, and 13 bases separated the two germline ends. CDR3 nucleotide sequence: TGTGCCAGCAGTTCGCAGGGTCTCAGCACTGAAGCTTTCTTT. Its protein product is CASSSQGLSTEAFF.

This chain joins TRBV25-1 and TRBJ1-1; 12 positions agree with TRBD1. Germline V gene lookup returns CDR1 MGHDK and CDR2 SYGVNS. Trimming cost V 4 bases and J 8 bases; bases outside gene matches: 11. The CDR3 totals 16 residues. The CDR3 reads CASSAGTGGDLREAFF. The CDR3 region has the DNA TGTGCCAGCAGTGCAGGGACAGGGGGCGACCTTCGCGAAGCTTTCTTT.

The chain is built from TRBV3-1 (or the pseudogene TRBV3-2) and TRBJ2-7; 8 bases align to TRBD2. The germline V gene encodes CDR1 LGHDT and CDR2 YNNKEL (reference sequence). This CDR3 contains 16 residues. The V gene end was trimmed by 7 bases and the J gene end by 0 bases; junction bases not matched to a gene: 11. The CDR3 reads CASTTAGAQGSYEQYF. The CDR3 bases are TGTGCCAGCACCACAGCGGGGGCCCAAGGCTCCTACGAGCAGTACTTC.

The chain links TRBV7-9 to TRBJ2-3; TRBD1 aligns across 10 bases. CDR1 and CDR2 (germline): SEHNR, FQNEAQ (reference sequence). Germline trimming cut 5 bases from V and 4 bases from J; bases unmatched to any gene: 9. The CDR3 loop spans 16 amino acids. The CDR3: CASSQGTGVIADTQYF. The CDR3 DNA reads as TGTGCCAGCAGCCAAGGGACAGGGGTCATCGCAGATACGCAGTATTTT.

This clone was seen only a few times. The chain uses TRBV7-2 and TRBJ1-5; D is unclear. The germline V gene has CDR1 SGHTA and CDR2 FQGNSA. This CDR3 region has 14 residues. Trimming removed 2 bases from V and 0 bases from J, with 5 bases in between. CDR3 amino acids: CASSLTSSNQPQHF. In DNA, the CDR3 is TGTGCCAGCAGCTTAACTAGTAGCAATCAGCCCCAGCATTTT.

This clone has just one count. The chain combines TRBV30 with TRBJ2-1, with D possibly matching TRBD2 (5 bases). The CDR3 is 14 residues long. V lost 3 bases and J 3 bases, leaving 12 bases between the germline ends. Germline lookup yields CDR1 GTSNPN and CDR2 SVGIG (reference sequence). CDR3 sequence (DNA): TGTGCCTGGAGCTCTCTAGCCGACTACAATGAGCAGTTCTTC. Translation gives CAWSSLADYNEQFF. The full variable domain, in which reference TRBV30 and TRBJ2-1 provide the parts outside the CDR3, is SQTIHQWPATLVQPVGSPLSLECTVEGTSNPNLYWYRQAAGRGLQLLFYSVGIGQISSEVPQNLSASRPQDRQFILSSKKLLLSDSGFYLCAWSSLADYNEQFFGPGTRLTVL.

The rearrangement uses TRBV2 and TRBJ1-5, with 9 bases matching TRBD1. Trimming took 3 bases from V and 7 from J; bases not matched to a gene: 10. Germline CDR1 is SNHLY and CDR2 is FYNNEI. This CDR3 spans 16 amino acids. In nucleotides, the CDR3 is TGTGCCAGCAGTGATCAGGGACAGGGAGGTAGACAGCCCCAGCATTTT. This gives the protein CASSDQGQGGRQPQHF.

This clone was recorded once. The CDR3 nucleotides are TGCGCCAGCAGCTTCGATCGGACAGGGAGAGAGCAGTACTTC. Protein: CASSFDRTGREQYF. The chain carries TRBV5-1 and TRBJ2-7, with 8 nucleotides matching TRBD1. Germline lookup yields CDR1 SGHRS and CDR2 YFSETQ. The CDR3 spans 14 residues. J was trimmed by 7 bases and V by 2 bases; bases with no gene match: 8.

The chain carries TRBV9 and TRBJ2-5; 7 bases fit TRBD2. The trim removed 2 bases at V and 0 bases at J, leaving 1 base unmatched. Germline CDR1 reads SGDLS; CDR2 reads YYNGEE. This CDR3 has 14 amino acids. Here the CDR3 reads CASSVTSDQETQYF. CDR3 DNA sequence: TGTGCCAGCAGCGTTACTAGCGACCAAGAGACCCAGTACTTC.

This clone has only a few counts. The genes are TRBV5-1 and TRBJ1-1; 11 nucleotides align to TRBD1. J was trimmed by 4 bases and V by 4 bases; bases with no gene match: 6. Germline CDR1 SGHRS, CDR2 YFSETQ. The CDR3 is 15 amino acids. CDR3: CASSLWTGGLTEAFF. In DNA, the CDR3 is TGCGCCAGCAGCCTCTGGACAGGGGGCCTCACTGAAGCTTTCTTT.

The chain joins TRBV18 to TRBJ2-7; the match to TRBD1 covers 7 bases. CDR1 KGHSH and CDR2 LQKENI come from the germline V gene. V dropped 3 bases and J dropped 1; count of bases not matched to a gene: 6. This CDR3 comprises 15 residues. The CDR3 DNA follows: TGTGCCAGCTCACCGAAGGACAGGCCATCCTACGAGCAGTACTTC. It codes for CASSPKDRPSYEQYF.

The chain employs TRBV4-1 and TRBJ2-5, with 13 positions matching TRBD2. The CDR3 loop spans 20 amino acids. With 4 bases clipped from V and 2 bases from J, the junction kept 16 bases outside the gene matches. Per germline, CDR1 MGHRA and CDR2 YSYEKL. The CDR3: CASSLIVSPRLAGGQETQYF. The CDR3 nucleotides are TGCGCCAGCAGCCTCATAGTATCCCCACGACTAGCGGGGGGACAAGAGACCCAGTACTTC.

The chain links TRBV12-5 to TRBJ2-1; D is undetermined. V lost 5 bases and J 5 bases, leaving 7 bases between the germline ends. The CDR3 runs to 12 residues. Germline CDR1 reads LGHNT; CDR2 reads FRNRAP. The CDR3 here is CASGTRDNEQFF. The CDR3 DNA reads as TGTGCTAGTGGTACCCGGGACAATGAGCAGTTCTTC.